This T cell receptor beta chain came from a study of T-cell reconstitution after alpha-beta-depleted transplantation in children. TCRbeta library preparation incorporated unique molecular identifiers. From the PCR reads, TCRdb called clonotypes with MiXCR, one entry per CDR3 protein. The sample lists approximately 350,000 distinct CDR3 sequences; roughly 15% were seen once. This clonotype has at least ten counts. V was cut by 6 bases and J by 0 bases, with 12 bases left in between. CDR1 is MNHEY, CDR2 SVGEGT, per germline. CDR3 size: 15 residues. This TCR came from a human donor who donated a stem cell graft to a child with Fanconi anemia. Specimen: PBMCs, collected from the stem cell graft. The chain carries TRBV6-2 or TRBV6-3 and TRBJ2-1; perhaps TRBD1 as D (5 bases). The CDR3 reads CASRNRPRSYNEQFF. The CDR3 DNA reads as TGTGCCAGCAGAAACAGGCCCCGCTCCTACAATGAGCAGTTCTTC.